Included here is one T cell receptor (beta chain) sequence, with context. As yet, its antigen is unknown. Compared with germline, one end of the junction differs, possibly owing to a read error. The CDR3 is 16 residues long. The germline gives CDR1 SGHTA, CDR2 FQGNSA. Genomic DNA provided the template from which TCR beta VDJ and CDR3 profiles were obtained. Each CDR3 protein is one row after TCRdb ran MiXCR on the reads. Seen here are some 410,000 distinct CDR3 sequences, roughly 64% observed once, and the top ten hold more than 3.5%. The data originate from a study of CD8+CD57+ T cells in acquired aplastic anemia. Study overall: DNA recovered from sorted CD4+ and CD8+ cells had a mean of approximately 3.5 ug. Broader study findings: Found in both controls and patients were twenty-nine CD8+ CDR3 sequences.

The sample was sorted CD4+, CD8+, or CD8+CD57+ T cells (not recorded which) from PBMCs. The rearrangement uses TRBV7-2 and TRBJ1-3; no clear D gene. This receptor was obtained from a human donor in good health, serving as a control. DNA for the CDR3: TGTGCCAGCAGCCAAGAAAAGGACCTCTCTGGAAACACCATACATTTT. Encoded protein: CASSQEKDLSGNTIHF.